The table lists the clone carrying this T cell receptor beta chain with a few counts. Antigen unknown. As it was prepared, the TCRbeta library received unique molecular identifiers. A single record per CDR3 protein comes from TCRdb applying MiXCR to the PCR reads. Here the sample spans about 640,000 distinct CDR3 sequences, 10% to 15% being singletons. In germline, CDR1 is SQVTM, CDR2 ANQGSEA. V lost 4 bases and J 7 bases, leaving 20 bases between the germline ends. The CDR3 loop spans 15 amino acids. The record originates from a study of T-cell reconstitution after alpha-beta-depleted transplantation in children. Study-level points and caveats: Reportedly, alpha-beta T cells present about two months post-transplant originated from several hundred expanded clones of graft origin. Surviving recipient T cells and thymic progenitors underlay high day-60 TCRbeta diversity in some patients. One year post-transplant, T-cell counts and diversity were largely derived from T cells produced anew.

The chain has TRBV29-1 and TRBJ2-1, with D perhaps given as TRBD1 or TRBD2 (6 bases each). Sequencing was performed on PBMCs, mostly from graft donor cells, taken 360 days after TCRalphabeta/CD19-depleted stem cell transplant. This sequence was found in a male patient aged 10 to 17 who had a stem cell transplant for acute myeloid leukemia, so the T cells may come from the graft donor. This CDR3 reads CSVGIGGGVRNEQFF. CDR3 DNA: TGCAGCGTTGGAATTGGAGGGGGAGTACGAAATGAGCAGTTCTTC.